Reported below is one T cell receptor (beta chain). Germline lookup yields CDR1 SGHRS and CDR2 YFSETQ. CDR3 length: 13 residues. Trimming pared 3 bases from V and 6 bases from J, leaving 12 bases between. The entry originates in a study of blood T cell repertoires in COVID-19. About the research overall: There were acute and convalescent COVID-19 samples, and they came from the United States, Italy and Spain. T cells, B-cell-depleted T cells, or PBMCs supplied cDNA or gDNA.

In the original processing: Using reference gene primer amplification, nucleated cell counts were estimated. Data came from immunoSEQ multiplex PCR; TCRdb stores just in-frame clones and leaves some out. The V and J calls and clone size are taken from that table; D and trimming were inferred from the DNA. The table has 130,000 to 150,000 clones, under 90% seen once; the top ten hold about 39%. The TCR was taken from a human donor in a cohort sampled during active COVID-19. Sequenced input: peripheral blood. The chain couples TRBV5-1 to TRBJ1-1; D not certain. CDR3 residues: CASSSGGGAEAFF. DNA of the CDR3: TGCGCCAGCAGCTCAGGAGGCGGGGCTGAAGCTTTCTTT.